This T cell receptor (beta chain) was found in a study of OX40 agonist ivuxolimab in advanced cancers. Study conclusions and caveats: Some nonresponders additionally presented with little normalized T-cell clonal expansion.

The CDR3 sequence is 16 residues long. With V trimmed by 5 bases and J by 2 bases, 2 bases remained unmatched. Germline lookup yields CDR1 SGHNT and CDR2 YENEEA. Excluded were patients having autoimmune disease history or systemic immunosuppression. A word on this clone: As yet, its antigen is unknown.

Data came from immunoSEQ multiplex PCR; TCRdb stores just in-frame clones and leaves some out. The sample has some 99,000 clones, about nine tenths seen once. This rearrangement joins TRBV11-3 to TRBJ2-1; 14 nucleotides match TRBD2. The receptor was isolated from an adult with an advanced solid tumor such as melanoma, head and neck, liver or kidney cancer. Source: CD4+ or CD8+ T cells sorted from blood, taken in a trial of the OX40 agonist ivuxolimab. The CDR3 DNA sequence: TGTGCCAGCAGCCGACTAGCGGGAGGGCCCTACAATGAGCAGTTCTTC. Protein: CASSRLAGGPYNEQFF.